Detailed here is one TCR beta chain. As yet, its antigen is unknown. The data are from a study of cytomegalovirus exposure and HLA in healthy donors. Study-level information: According to later analysis, the same platform produced the 120 validation and about 700 first-cohort repertoires.

The V gene end was trimmed by 4 bases and the J gene end by 5 bases; junction bases not matched to a gene: 13. The CDR3 is made up of 17 amino acids. Germline V lookup: CDR1 SGHTA, CDR2 FQGNSA. Profiled with immunoSEQ multiplex PCR; TCRdb holds only in-frame clones, not every one. The sample gives around 160,000 clones, roughly 80% of which show up once; 2% to 2.5% is in the top ten. Study observations and caveats: For cytomegalovirus status, the classifier reportedly gave diagnoses with high specificity and sensitivity. Subsequent analysis found a tendency for first-cohort TCR clusters to co-occur within the 120 or so validation repertoires. The majority of TCR sequences were rare, yet some public TCRs appeared in many donors.

The sample consisted of PBMCs. The receptor comes from a man younger than 40 in good health and CMV-seropositive. This chain links TRBV7-2 with TRBJ2-1; TRBD2 agrees at 8 bases. The CDR3 sequence: CASSSFPRGGQNNEQFF. CDR3 nucleotide sequence: TGTGCCAGCAGCTCCTTCCCCCGGGGGGGCCAGAACAATGAGCAGTTCTTC.